The rows below give T cell receptor beta chains drawn from one sample of a study of immune heterogeneity within non-small cell lung tumors. TCRdb re-derived calls from the multiplex PCR reads in MiXCR, one entry per CDR3 protein. The sample has 20,000 to 25,000 distinct CDR3 sequences; 25% to 35% are singletons. The sequenced material came from lung tumor tissue. These receptor sequences come from a man in his forties with non-small cell lung cancer. Both conserved end residues are part of each CDR3. D genes are given only for firm matches. Size is omitted from some rows. Given values are once, few, many or a class for expanded clones.

NA TRBJ2-7 TRBV6-1 medium-sized TGTGCCAGCAGTCCCGGACATGCCTACGAGCAGTACTTC CASSPGHAYEQYF
TRBD1 TRBJ2-1 TRBV7-9 NA TGTGCCAGCAGATACGAGACAGGGTTATATCGTGAGCAGTTCTTC CASRYETGLYREQFF
NA TRBJ2-2 TRBV6-1 medium-sized TGTGCCAGTCTGGCCTCCTATAACACCGGGGAGCTGTTTTTT CASLASYNTGELFF
TRBD2 TRBJ2-5 TRBV6-2/TRBV6-3 NA TGTGCCAGCAGTTCCCCTAGCGGACGCGAGACCCAGTACTTC CASSSPSGRETQYF
TRBD2 TRBJ2-7 TRBV3-1 NA TGTGCCAGCAGCCAAGCCCTAGCGGCTTACTACGGGCAGTACTTC CASSQALAAYYGQYF
NA TRBJ1-1 TRBV7-8 NA TGTGGCAGCAGCTCGGCCTCGGGTCTCGGTTCAGCTTTCTTT CGSSSASGLGSAFF
TRBD2 TRBJ2-3 TRBV3-1 NA TGTGCCTGCAGCCAAGATTCTAGCGGGAGGGCGGGTACGCAGTATTTT CACSQDSSGRAGTQYF
NA TRBJ2-2 TRBV10-3 NA TGTGCCACTAGCGCTCGCACCGGGGAGCTGTTTTTT CATSARTGELFF
TRBD2 TRBJ2-1 TRBV11-2 medium-sized TGTGCCAGCAGCTTAGGCACCGGGACTAGCGGGAAGTATGAGCAGTTCTTC CASSLGTGTSGKYEQFF
NA TRBJ1-4 TRBV6-1 medium-sized TGTGCCAGCACCATTCGGGGAAGCAATGAAAAACTGTTTTTT CASTIRGSNEKLFF
TRBD1 TRBJ2-7 TRBV11-2 few TGTGCCAGCAGCCCGAGGACAGGGGGCCCCTACGAGCAGTACTTC CASSPRTGGPYEQYF
NA TRBJ2-3 TRBV24-1 many TGTGCCACCAGTGATTTGGAATTCGGGAGCACAGATACGCAGTATTTT CATSDLEFGSTDTQYF
TRBD1 TRBJ1-6 TRBV6-1 many TGTGCCAGCAGCTGGACAGGGGGAGGGGATTCACCCCTCCACTTT CASSWTGGGDSPLHF
TRBD1 TRBJ2-2 TRBV5-1 few TGCGCCAGCAGCTTCGACAGGGCGGGCGGGGAGCTGTTTTTT CASSFDRAGGELFF
NA TRBJ2-1 TRBV19 many TGTGCCAGTGGCGGGACAGAGTCCTACAATGAGCAGTTCTTC CASGGTESYNEQFF
NA TRBJ2-1 TRBV6-2/TRBV6-3 many TGTGCCAGCAGTTACTTGTCACTCAATGAGCAGTTCTTC CASSYLSLNEQFF
NA TRBJ2-6 TRBV7-3 many TGTGCCAGCTCCCTTCTCGGGGCCAACGTCCTGACTTTC CASSLLGANVLTF
NA TRBJ1-1 TRBV20-1 NA TGCAGTGCTCACTATGGGGGGTGGGACACTGAAGATTTCTTT CSAHYGGWDTEDFF
TRBD1 TRBJ1-4 TRBV19 many TGTGCCAGTAGTATCGTGACAGGGGGCGCGGAAAAACTGTTTTTT CASSIVTGGAEKLFF
NA TRBJ1-2 TRBV4-3 many TGCGCCAGCAGCCAAGATAGGATGGCGCTAGCTAACTATGGCTACACCTTC CASSQDRMALANYGYTF
NA TRBJ1-5 TRBV9 many TGTGCCAGCAGCGTTCAGGATAATCAGCCCCAGCATTTT CASSVQDNQPQHF
TRBD1 TRBJ1-1 TRBV11-3 many TGTGCCAGCAGCTTAAGGCAGGGGGGTGGCACTGAAGCTTTCTTT CASSLRQGGGTEAFF
NA TRBJ2-7 TRBV6-1 many TGTGCCAGCAGTGAAATCGTGGTGGTTCAGGGGACCTACGAGCAGTACTTC CASSEIVVVQGTYEQYF
NA TRBJ2-6 TRBV7-3 NA TGTGCCAGCAGCCCTATGGGGGCCAACGTCCTGACTTTC CASSPMGANVLTF
NA TRBJ1-5 TRBV6-5 NA TGTGCCATCAGTTACTCGTGGGGGGGGAATCAGCCCCAGCATTTT CAISYSWGGNQPQHF
NA TRBJ1-4 TRBV7-9 once TGTGCCAGCAGCTTAAGTGAAAAACTGTTTTTT CASSLSEKLFF
TRBD2 TRBJ2-1 TRBV18 few TGTGCCAGCTCACCCTGGACTAGCGGCTACAATGAGCAGTTCTTC CASSPWTSGYNEQFF
NA TRBJ2-5 TRBV7-2 few TGTGCCAGCAGCTTAGGGGGAGCTAAGGGGGAGACCCAGTACTTC CASSLGGAKGETQYF